This is a list of T cell receptor beta chains from one sample in a study of blood T cell repertoires in COVID-19. Method: immunoSEQ multiplex PCR; TCRdb's copy keeps in-frame clones and lacks some. The sample yields under 250,000 clones, about 89% seen once. The sequenced sample consisted of peripheral blood. Receptors were obtained from a woman aged 55-70 years who had recovered from COVID-19. Each CDR3 is given without its conserved first and last residue. D genes are given only for firm matches.

TRBJ2-2,11,NA,TRBV7-9,ASSSGLPGELF
TRBJ2-5,13,TRBD2,TRBV7-2,ASTSSGALRETQY
TRBJ1-5,12,NA,TRBV7-9,ASSLRGSNQPQH
TRBJ2-1,14,TRBD2,TRBV5-1,ASSLVERGPYNEQF
TRBJ1-2,12,NA,TRBV18,ASSDNTGPEGYT
TRBJ1-2,12,NA,TRBV6-2/TRBV6-3,ASSYQGLPEGYT
TRBJ1-6,10,NA,TRBV11-2,ASSIGDSPLH
TRBJ2-7,12,NA,TRBV6-1,ASSEGGGAYEQY
TRBJ2-7,13,NA,TRBV5-8,ASSLWDGGGSEQY
TRBJ1-5,14,NA,TRBV28,ASSSIGVGSNQPQH
TRBJ2-2,15,TRBD1,TRBV19,ASSGAPGQANTGELF
TRBJ2-2,13,NA,TRBV11-3,ASSPKLANTGELF
TRBJ1-1,12,NA,TRBV5-1,ASSFDGQNTEAF
TRBJ2-7,13,NA,TRBV6-1,ASSESWLAPGEQY
TRBJ1-3,14,TRBD1,TRBV5-1,ASSGTQGASGNTIY
TRBJ2-7,16,TRBD2,TRBV28,ASSLLLQLAVNSYEQY
TRBJ2-5,12,TRBD1,TRBV19,ASSKTGLGETQY